This T cell receptor (beta chain) was obtained from a study of blood T cell repertoires in COVID-19. At the level of the study: T cells, B-cell-depleted T cells, or PBMCs provided the cDNA or gDNA that served as material.

Seattle patients were enrolled while actively infected and followed longitudinally. CDR1 is MNHEY, CDR2 SVGEGT, per germline. The CDR3 is 15 residues long. The ends lost 4 bases at V and 10 bases at J; junction bases unmatched: 9. The repertoire was sequenced with immunoSEQ multiplex PCR; TCRdb's copy has only in-frame clones and lacks some. Found here are 250,000 to 300,000 clones, about 88% of them singletons; the top ten hold about 11%. The chain couples TRBV6-2 or TRBV6-3 to TRBJ2-1, with 11 nucleotides matching TRBD2. The receptor was isolated from a woman between 25 and 40 years old with COVID-19, enrolled during active disease. Sequenced input: peripheral blood. As DNA, the CDR3 is TGTGCCAGCAGTTCCACTAGCGGGAGCACAAGAGAGCAGTTCTTC. Amino acids: CASSSTSGSTREQFF.